This T cell receptor beta chain emerged from a study of CXCR3-negative and CXCR3-positive naive CD8 T cells. Study outcomes and limitations: Naive subsets were similarly diverse, while memory CD8+ repertoires were much less diverse. With CXCR3 expression partially decreased after cryopreservation, most assays relied on fresh PBMCs.

A note on this clonotype: Its antigen is unidentified.

Triplicate sorting captured roughly 310,000 cells each from every CD8+ T cell subset. CD45RO-CCR7+CD27+CD95- characterized naive CD8+ T cells. UMI-labeled 5' RACE TRB cDNA libraries were prepared from the cells. Using the 5' RACE reads, TCRdb records one entry per CDR3 protein without DNA. The sample spans about 5,500 distinct CDR3 sequences; the ten largest clones claim 2%. The germline V gene encodes CDR1 SNHLY and CDR2 FYNNEI. CDR3 size: 16 residues. This receptor was taken from a human donor in good health. Some clones in this sample may be carry-over from other donors' samples. The sample was naive CXCR3- CD8+ T cells from blood. As for subset: CD45RO-CCR7+CD27+CD95- naive CD8+ T cells lacking CXCR3 (TNR3-). V and J are TRBV2 and TRBJ2-3; TCRdb's D call, TRBD1, is unchecked because there is no DNA. This CDR3 is CASSEEDWGATDTQYF.